This entry concerns a single T cell receptor (beta chain). Its antigen is not identified. This sample was taken from a study of beta chain features in type 1 diabetes. Findings and caveats of the study: Healthy donors had naive, central memory and Treg TCRB repertoires that appeared less similar than those seen among patients. Among all four CD4+ subsets, Type 1 diabetes patients had TCRB CDR3s that were moderately but significantly shorter.

V lost 2 bases and J lost 2; bases outside the gene matches: 7. Germline V gene lookup returns CDR1 LGHNA and CDR2 YNFKEQ. The CDR3 is made up of 17 amino acids. Expressed TCRB transcripts were sequenced because the entire RNA isolate underwent reverse transcription. Measured with immunoSEQ multiplex PCR; TCRdb has only the in-frame clones, and not every one. The profile shows hundreds of thousands of clones, around 12% of them singletons. The clonotype comes from a man aged 18 to 35 in good health. The rearrangement uses TRBV4-2 and TRBJ2-5; 11 bases agree with TRBD2. The sample taken for sequencing was naive CD4+ T cells from blood. CDR3 nucleotide sequence: TGTGCCAGCAGCCAACTCCAACTAGCGGGGGAACAAGAGACCCAGTACTTC. This encodes CASSQLQLAGEQETQYF.